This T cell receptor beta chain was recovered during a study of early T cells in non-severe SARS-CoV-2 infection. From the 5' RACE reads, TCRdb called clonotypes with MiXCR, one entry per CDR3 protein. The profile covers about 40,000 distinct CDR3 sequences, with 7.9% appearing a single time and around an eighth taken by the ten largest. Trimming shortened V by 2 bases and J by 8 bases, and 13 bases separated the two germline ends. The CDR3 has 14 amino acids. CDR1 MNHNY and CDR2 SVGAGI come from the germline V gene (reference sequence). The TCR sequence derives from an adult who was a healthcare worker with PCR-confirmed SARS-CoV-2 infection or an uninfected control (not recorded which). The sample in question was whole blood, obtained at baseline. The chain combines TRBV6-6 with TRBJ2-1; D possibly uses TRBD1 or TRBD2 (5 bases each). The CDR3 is CASSYVGPEDEQFF. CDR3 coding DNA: TGTGCCAGCAGTTACGTGGGGCCGGAGGATGAGCAGTTCTTC.